The rows below give T cell receptor beta chains drawn from one sample of a study of beta chain features in type 1 diabetes. Profiling relied on immunoSEQ multiplex PCR, and the TCRdb table lists in-frame clones only, not all of them. The sample contains approximately 84,000 clones, roughly 34% of which appear only once. Material: stem cell memory CD4+ T cells from blood. The receptors come from a woman between 18 and 30 years old in good health. Both conserved end residues are part of each CDR3. Each record gives: D gene, V gene, clone size, J gene, CDR3 DNA, CDR3 protein. D genes are given only for firm matches. Clone size is given for some rows only: seen once, a few or many times, or a class if the clone is expanded.

>NA|TRBV13|many|TRBJ2-4
TGTGCCAGCAGCGCCGGCAAAAACATTCAGTACTTC
CASSAGKNIQYF
>TRBD2|TRBV5-1|NA|TRBJ2-3
TGCGCCAGCAGCTTGGGTAGCGGGGGGGCCAAGGATACGCAGTATTTT
CASSLGSGGAKDTQYF
>NA|TRBV27|NA|TRBJ1-2
TGTGCCAGCAGTTCCCGTCGCTTGGGGAGGAAGGACTATGGCTACACCTTC
CASSSRRLGRKDYGYTF
>NA|TRBV7-6|few|TRBJ2-5
TGTGCCAGCAGCTTAGATCAGGGACTGGAGACCCAGTACTTC
CASSLDQGLETQYF
>TRBD1|TRBV5-8|NA|TRBJ2-5
TGTGCCAGCAGCCCTGGACAGGGTGGGCGAGCGGAGACCCAGTACTTC
CASSPGQGGRAETQYF
>TRBD1|TRBV18|NA|TRBJ1-5
TGTGCCAGCTCAACGGGACAGGGGGCGCAGAGACAGCCCCAGCATTTT
CASSTGQGAQRQPQHF
>TRBD1|TRBV29-1|NA|TRBJ1-1
TGCAGCGTCGAGACAGGGGTAGGGACTGAAGCTTTCTTT
CSVETGVGTEAFF
>NA|TRBV5-1|few|TRBJ2-4
TGCGCCAGCAGCTTGGGCCAGGAGGGCTTGAACATTCAGTACTTC
CASSLGQEGLNIQYF
>NA|TRBV12-5|NA|TRBJ2-2
TGTGCTAGTGGTTCCTTAGGGGGTACCGGGGAGCTGTTTTTT
CASGSLGGTGELFF
>NA|TRBV7-2|NA|TRBJ2-2
TGTGCCAGCAGCTTTGGAGGGGCGAACACCGGGGAGCTGTTTTTT
CASSFGGANTGELFF
>NA|TRBV18|NA|TRBJ2-2
TGTGCCAGCGCTCAGGGATACACCGGGGAGCTGTTTTTT
CASAQGYTGELFF
>TRBD2|TRBV9|NA|TRBJ2-5
TGTGCCAGCAGCGCTCCTAGCGGGGGGGCAGAGACCCAGTACTTC
CASSAPSGGAETQYF
>TRBD2|TRBV2|NA|TRBJ2-5
TGTGCCAGCAGTGACCAGCGGGGGCGGGAGACCCAGTACTTC
CASSDQRGRETQYF
>TRBD2|TRBV5-4|few|TRBJ2-1
TGTGCCACCCAGCCTAGCGGGGGATACAATGAGCAGTTCTTC
CATQPSGGYNEQFF
>TRBD2|TRBV5-6|NA|TRBJ2-1
TGTGCCAGCAGCCCCGCGGTAGCGGGTGAGCAGTTCTTC
CASSPAVAGEQFF
>TRBD2|TRBV7-3|NA|TRBJ2-1
TGTGCCAGCTCCCAAGGACTAGCGGGAGGGGGGGCCTACAATGAGCAGTTCTTC
CASSQGLAGGGAYNEQFF
>TRBD1|TRBV19|NA|TRBJ1-3
TGTGCCAGTAGGTGGGACAGCCTCTCTGGAAACACCATATATTTT
CASRWDSLSGNTIYF
>TRBD1|TRBV29-1|NA|TRBJ1-3
TGCAGCGCGGACAGGGACAACACCATATATTTT
CSADRDNTIYF
>NA|TRBV7-8|few|TRBJ2-1
TGTGCCAGCACCCAGGGCTCACTTTACAATGAGCAGTTCTTC
CASTQGSLYNEQFF
>TRBD1|TRBV18|NA|TRBJ1-5
TGTGCCAGCTCAAAGGGGGCGAATCAGCCCCAGCATTTT
CASSKGANQPQHF
>TRBD2|TRBV6-6|NA|TRBJ2-1
TGTGCCAGCAGGAACAAGGGACTAGCGAGACACAATGAGCAGTTCTTC
CASRNKGLARHNEQFF
>NA|TRBV7-9|NA|TRBJ1-4
TGTGCCAGCAGGGCCCGGGATACCTTTGAAAAACTGTTTTTT
CASRARDTFEKLFF
>TRBD1|TRBV11-2|few|TRBJ2-5
TGTGCCAGCAGCTTGGGGACAGGGACAGGAGAGACCCAGTACTTC
CASSLGTGTGETQYF
>NA|TRBV7-8|few|TRBJ2-5
TGTGCCAGCAGCTCCGTATTCCAAGAGACCCAGTACTTC
CASSSVFQETQYF
>TRBD2|TRBV11-3|NA|TRBJ2-1
TGTGCCAGCAGCTTGGTTGGAGCGGGAGTGAGGGTTGAGCAGTTCTTC
CASSLVGAGVRVEQFF
>TRBD1|TRBV6-5|NA|TRBJ2-5
TGTGCCAGCAGGGGGCTCGGGACAGGGAAAGAGACCCAGTACTTC
CASRGLGTGKETQYF
>NA|TRBV7-9|few|TRBJ2-5
TGTGCCAGCAGCTTAGACAGGGAGGAGACCCAGTACTTC
CASSLDREETQYF
>TRBD1|TRBV10-3|few|TRBJ1-1
TGTGCCGCAAGACAGGGAGGTACTGAAGCTTTCTTT
CAARQGGTEAFF
>TRBD2|TRBV11-3|NA|TRBJ2-3
TGTGCCAGCAGCTTATGGGGTCTAGCGGGTAGGGCGGGAGATACGCAGTATTTT
CASSLWGLAGRAGDTQYF
>TRBD1|TRBV18|few|TRBJ1-2
TGTGCCAGCTCACCGGGACAGGGGGATGGCTACACCTTC
CASSPGQGDGYTF
>NA|TRBV7-9|few|TRBJ2-7
TGTGCCAGCAGCTTATTCGGGTACGAGCAGTACTTC
CASSLFGYEQYF
>NA|TRBV11-2|NA|TRBJ2-3
TGTGCCAGCAGCTTACAGGGGTTCGGGACAGATACGCAGTATTTT
CASSLQGFGTDTQYF
>NA|TRBV5-4|few|TRBJ2-1
TGTGCCAGCAGCTATTACATAGCCGTGGGGGGCAATGAGCAGTTCTTC
CASSYYIAVGGNEQFF
>TRBD1|TRBV30|once|TRBJ1-2
TGTGCCTGTCCCGGACAGGGAGGAGATGGCTACACCTTC
CACPGQGGDGYTF
>TRBD2|TRBV9|NA|TRBJ2-3
TGTGCCAGCAGCGTAGGGGTCGGGCGGGGGGGCACAGATACGCAGTATTTT
CASSVGVGRGGTDTQYF
>TRBD2|TRBV5-1|NA|TRBJ2-2
TGCGCCAGCAGCTCCCTAGCGGGAGGACGATTTGGGGGCACCGGGGAGCTGTTTTTT
CASSSLAGGRFGGTGELFF
>NA|TRBV18|once|TRBJ1-3
TGTGCCAGCTCAACAGGGCTCTCTGGAAACACCATATATTTT
CASSTGLSGNTIYF
>TRBD1|TRBV5-4|NA|TRBJ2-3
TGTGCCAGCAGCTTACAGGGGGCGGTCCGTGCAGATACGCAGTATTTT
CASSLQGAVRADTQYF
>NA|TRBV7-9|few|TRBJ2-1
TGTGCCAGCAGCTCGACAAATGGGTACTCGTCCAATGAGCAGTTCTTC
CASSSTNGYSSNEQFF
>TRBD1|TRBV5-1|NA|TRBJ2-7
TGCGCCAGCAGCTCGGGGACAGGGTACGTCGAGCAGTACTTC
CASSSGTGYVEQYF
>TRBD1|TRBV4-3|NA|TRBJ1-2
TGCGCCAGCAGACAAGGCACAGGGGGCAGGGGCTACACCTTC
CASRQGTGGRGYTF
>NA|TRBV25-1|few|TRBJ1-4
TGTGCCAGCAGTGCGTCAGGGGCTGGAAAAGAAAAACTGTTTTTT
CASSASGAGKEKLFF
>NA|TRBV6-1|few|TRBJ2-5
TGTGCCAGCTCTGGAGGTCGCGGGGTGGGTGAGACCCAGTACTTC
CASSGGRGVGETQYF
>NA|TRBV6-6|once|TRBJ2-5
TGTGCCAGCAGTTACGGACAGCAACAAGAGACCCAGTACTTC
CASSYGQQQETQYF
>TRBD1|TRBV2|many|TRBJ2-3
TGTGCCAGCAGGGGGGACAGGACTATCACAGATACGCAGTATTTT
CASRGDRTITDTQYF
>TRBD1|TRBV7-3|NA|TRBJ1-6
TGTGCCAGCAGCCCCGGACAGGGGAGTTCACTCCTCCACTTT
CASSPGQGSSLLHF
>TRBD1|TRBV6-5|few|TRBJ1-1
TGTGCCAGCAGCTCACCGGGACAGGCAAGCCCTGAAGCTTTCTTT
CASSSPGQASPEAFF
>TRBD1|TRBV11-3|NA|TRBJ2-5
TGTGCCAGCAGCTCCAGGGGGTTAGAGACCCAGTACTTC
CASSSRGLETQYF
>TRBD2|TRBV29-1|few|TRBJ2-7
TGCAGCGTTGAACTAGCGGGAAGTTACGAGCAGTACTTC
CSVELAGSYEQYF
>TRBD1|TRBV11-2|NA|TRBJ1-1
TGTGCCAGCAGCCGCGGGACAGGGAACACTGAAGCTTTCTTT
CASSRGTGNTEAFF
>NA|TRBV30|few|TRBJ1-2
TGTGCCTGGAGTGTAGACAGAAGTGGCTACACCTTC
CAWSVDRSGYTF
>NA|TRBV7-2|NA|TRBJ2-1
TGTGCCAGCAGCTTCTCTAGCGAGCCCTACAATGAGCAGTTCTTC
CASSFSSEPYNEQFF
>TRBD2|TRBV7-2|NA|TRBJ2-3
TGTGCCAGCAGCGCTTCGGGACTAGCGGGTGCGGATACGCAGTATTTT
CASSASGLAGADTQYF
>NA|TRBV5-1|few|TRBJ2-5
TGCGCCAGCAGCTTTGAGGAGACCCAGTACTTC
CASSFEETQYF
>TRBD1|TRBV18|NA|TRBJ1-4
TGTGCCAGCTCACCCATCGGGACAGGGACGTTTGGAAAACTGTTTTTT
CASSPIGTGTFGKLFF